The entry below describes one T cell receptor (beta chain). Its target is unknown. This sample is part of a study of shared clonotypes between healthy human individuals. Notes on the study in general: Shared across several donors were 4% to 6% of the naive CD4 clonotypes.

Genomic DNA (from each subset) was split evenly across several immunoSEQ plates. Here immunoSEQ multiplex PCR was the method, and the copy in TCRdb shows in-frame clones only, minus some. The sample yields about 1.5 million clones, around 98% seen once. Per the germline V gene, CDR1 is SNHLY and CDR2 is FYNNEI. This CDR3 has 15 residues. V shed 1 base, J shed 5 bases, and the junction held 4 bases outside the gene matches. It was into CD45RA+ naive and CD45RA-negative memory subsets that the CD4+ cells were split. This chain uses TRBV2 with TRBJ2-1; 8 nucleotides line up with TRBD2. This TCR derives from a man aged 30 to 45 in good health. Input material: naive CD4+ T cells sorted from blood. Subset of the sample: CD45RA+ positively selected. The CDR3: CASSEGLASHNEQFF. The CDR3 DNA follows: TGTGCCAGCAGTGAAGGACTAGCGAGCCACAATGAGCAGTTCTTC.